This T cell receptor beta chain was observed in a study of shared clonotypes between healthy human individuals. Whole-study findings and limits: Larger estimated richness was generally seen in naive subsets than in memory subsets. It was the non-shared clonotypes that had lower generation probabilities than clonotypes shared by all four donors. Rarefaction indicated that sorted-subset sequencing remained incomplete although depth was large.

The naive CD8 population came from CD45RO-negative cells selected for CCR7, without terminally differentiated effector memory CD45RA+ cells. The assay was immunoSEQ multiplex PCR, and TCRdb's table has in-frame clones only and misses some. The profile shows about 580,000 clones, roughly 98% of them singletons. The germline CDR1 and CDR2 sequences are SEHNR and FQNEAQ (reference sequence). V lost 4 bases and J 2 bases, leaving 2 bases between the germline ends. This CDR3 spans 12 amino acids. As regards this clone: Its matching antigen is unknown.

The V and J genes are TRBV7-9 and TRBJ2-2; D unresolved. This TCR derives from a man aged 25-40 years in good health. The source material was naive CD8+ T cells sorted from blood. CDR3 DNA: TGTGCCAGCAGCTCCAACACCGGGGAGCTGTTTTTT. Its protein product is CASSSNTGELFF.